This TCR beta chain was sequenced in a study of T cell responses to AZD1222 COVID-19 vaccine. Background on the study: Analyses pooled second doses at about 4 or about 12 weeks.

Only in-frame clones appear in the TCRdb table, and some are missing; sequencing was by immunoSEQ multiplex PCR. This sample has around 160,000 clones, with about 89% found just once. Concerning this clone itself: Its cognate antigen is unknown.

The CDR3 contains 15 residues. J gave up 0 bases and V 6 bases, and 6 bases lay outside the gene matches. The germline V gene has CDR1 MNHEY and CDR2 SVGAGI. General study results and limits: Sampling that yielded the repertoires occurred only after the peak T cell response. Spike-specific TCR breadth and depth both grew after two AZD1222 doses.

The chain is built from TRBV6-5 and TRBJ1-1; 8 nucleotides align to TRBD1. The sequencing here drew on peripheral blood, taken on day 0 of AZD1222 vaccination. This receptor was identified in an adult in good health. The CDR3 DNA follows: TGTGCCAGCAGAGACAGGGGCTCGATGAACACTGAAGCTTTCTTT. Protein product: CASRDRGSMNTEAFF.